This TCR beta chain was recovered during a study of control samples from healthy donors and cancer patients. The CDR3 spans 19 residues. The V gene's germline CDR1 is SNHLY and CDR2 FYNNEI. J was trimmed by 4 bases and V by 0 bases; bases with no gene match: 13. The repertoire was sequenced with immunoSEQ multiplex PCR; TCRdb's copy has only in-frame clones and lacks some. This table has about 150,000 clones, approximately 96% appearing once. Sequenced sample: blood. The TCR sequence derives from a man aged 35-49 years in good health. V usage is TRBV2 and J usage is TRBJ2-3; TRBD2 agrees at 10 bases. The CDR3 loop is CASSEAPPGGSGGADTQYF. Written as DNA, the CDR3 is TGTGCCAGCAGTGAAGCCCCCCCCGGGGGGAGCGGGGGGGCAGATACGCAGTATTTT.